The entry below describes one TCR beta chain. The sample comes from a study of shared clonotypes between healthy human individuals. The overall study: Each donor's CD8 memory used one plate, CD8 naive two, each CD4 subset three.

In the source study's methods: From ImmunoSEQ came sequences covering only the junction and carrying no quality scores, so filtering differed. The table came from immunoSEQ multiplex PCR; TCRdb's copy has only in-frame clones and leaves some out. V, J and clone size are taken as reported in that table, and D and trimming were inferred from the DNA itself. The table lists over a million clones, more than 75% of them singletons. The germline V gene encodes CDR1 SGDLS and CDR2 YYNGEE. V shed 0 bases, J shed 0 bases, and the junction held 7 bases outside the gene matches. This CDR3 contains 18 residues. Sequenced input: memory CD4+ T cells from PBMCs. Specified subset: CD45RA-negative fraction. The rearrangement uses TRBV9 and TRBJ2-1; 9 bases are shared with TRBD1. This TCR came from a man aged 18 to 30 in good health. Some clones in this sample may be carry-over from other donors' samples. The CDR3 DNA is TGTGCCAGCAGCGTAGCTGGGGACAGGGTAATCTCCTACAATGAGCAGTTCTTC. It translates to CASSVAGDRVISYNEQFF.